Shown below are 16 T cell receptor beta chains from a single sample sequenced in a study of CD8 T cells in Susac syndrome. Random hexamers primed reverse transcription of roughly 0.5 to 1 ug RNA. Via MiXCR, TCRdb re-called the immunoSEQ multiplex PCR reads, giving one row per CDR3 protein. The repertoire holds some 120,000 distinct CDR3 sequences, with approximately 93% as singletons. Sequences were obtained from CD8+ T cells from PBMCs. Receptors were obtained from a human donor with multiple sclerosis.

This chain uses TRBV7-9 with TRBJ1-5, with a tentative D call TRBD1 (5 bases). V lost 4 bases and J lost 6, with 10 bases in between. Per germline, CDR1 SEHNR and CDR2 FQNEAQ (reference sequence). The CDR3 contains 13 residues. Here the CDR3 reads CASSSAGSQPQHF. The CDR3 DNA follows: TGTGCCAGCAGCTCGGCAGGGTCTCAGCCCCAGCATTTT. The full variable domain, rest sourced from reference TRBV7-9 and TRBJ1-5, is DTGVSQNPRHKITKRGQNVTFRCDPISEHNRLYWYRQTLGQGPEFLTYFQNEAQLEKSRLLSDRFSAERPKGSFSTLEIQRTEQGDSAMYLCASSSAGSQPQHFGDGTRLSIL.

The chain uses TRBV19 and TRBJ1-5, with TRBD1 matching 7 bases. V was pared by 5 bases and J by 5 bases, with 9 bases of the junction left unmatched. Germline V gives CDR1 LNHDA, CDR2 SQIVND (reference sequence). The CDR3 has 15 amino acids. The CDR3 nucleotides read TGTGCCAGTAGTCCCAGACAGGGAGGACATCAGCCCCAGCATTTT. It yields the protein CASSPRQGGHQPQHF.

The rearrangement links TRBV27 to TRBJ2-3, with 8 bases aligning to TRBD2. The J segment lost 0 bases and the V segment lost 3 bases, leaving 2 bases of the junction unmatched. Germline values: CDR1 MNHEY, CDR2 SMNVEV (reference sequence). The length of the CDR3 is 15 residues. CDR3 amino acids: CASSFVAGSTDTQYF. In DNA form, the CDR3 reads TGTGCCAGCAGTTTTGTAGCGGGGAGCACAGATACGCAGTATTTT.

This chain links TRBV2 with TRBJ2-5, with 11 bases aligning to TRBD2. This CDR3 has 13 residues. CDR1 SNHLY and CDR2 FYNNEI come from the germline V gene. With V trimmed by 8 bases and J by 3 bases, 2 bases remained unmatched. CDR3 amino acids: CASPLAGEETQYF. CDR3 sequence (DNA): TGTGCCAGCCCACTAGCGGGGGAAGAGACCCAGTACTTC.

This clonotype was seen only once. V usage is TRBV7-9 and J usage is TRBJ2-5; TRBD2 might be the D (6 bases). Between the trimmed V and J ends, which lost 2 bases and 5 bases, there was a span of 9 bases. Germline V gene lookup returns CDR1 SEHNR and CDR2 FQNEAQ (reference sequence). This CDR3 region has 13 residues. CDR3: CASSLPGVETQYF. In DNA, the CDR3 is TGTGCCAGCAGCTTACCGGGGGTCGAGACCCAGTACTTC.

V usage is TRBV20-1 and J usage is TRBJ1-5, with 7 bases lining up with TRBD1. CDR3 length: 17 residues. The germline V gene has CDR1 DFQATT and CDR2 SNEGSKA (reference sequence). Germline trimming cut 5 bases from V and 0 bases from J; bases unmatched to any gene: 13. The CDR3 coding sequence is TGCAGTGCTTTTTCCAAAAGGGACAGCCCTAGCAATCAGCCCCAGCATTTT. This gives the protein CSAFSKRDSPSNQPQHF.

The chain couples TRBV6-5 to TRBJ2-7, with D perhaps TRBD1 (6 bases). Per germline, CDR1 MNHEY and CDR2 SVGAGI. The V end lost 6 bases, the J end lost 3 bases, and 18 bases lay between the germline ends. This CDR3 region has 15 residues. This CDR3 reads CASRKREGHLYEQYV. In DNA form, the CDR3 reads TGTGCCAGCAGGAAAAGAGAGGGACACCTCTACGAGCAGTACGTC.

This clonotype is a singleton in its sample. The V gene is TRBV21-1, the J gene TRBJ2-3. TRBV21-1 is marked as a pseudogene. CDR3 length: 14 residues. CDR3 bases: TGTGCCAGCAGCAAAGTCTCTCAGACAGATACGCAGTATTTT. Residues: CASSKVSQTDTQYF.

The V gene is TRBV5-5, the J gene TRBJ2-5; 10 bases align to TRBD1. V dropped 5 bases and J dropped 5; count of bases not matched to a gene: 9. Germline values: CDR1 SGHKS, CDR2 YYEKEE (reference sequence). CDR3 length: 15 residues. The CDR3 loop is CASRVGTGVLETQYF. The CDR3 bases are TGTGCCAGCAGGGTAGGGACAGGGGTTTTGGAGACCCAGTACTTC. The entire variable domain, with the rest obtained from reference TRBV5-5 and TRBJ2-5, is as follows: DAGVTQSPTHLIKTRGQQVTLRCSPISGHKSVSWYQQVLGQGPQFIFQYYEKEERGRGNFPDRFSARQFPNYSSELNVNALLLGDSALYLCASRVGTGVLETQYFGPGTRLLVL.

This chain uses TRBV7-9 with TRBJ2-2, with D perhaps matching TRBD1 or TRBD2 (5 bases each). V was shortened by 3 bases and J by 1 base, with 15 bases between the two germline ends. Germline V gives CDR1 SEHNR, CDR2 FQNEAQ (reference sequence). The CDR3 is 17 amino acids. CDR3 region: CASSLGTATKNTGELFF. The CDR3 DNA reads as TGTGCCAGCAGCTTGGGGACGGCCACTAAGAACACCGGGGAGCTGTTTTTT.

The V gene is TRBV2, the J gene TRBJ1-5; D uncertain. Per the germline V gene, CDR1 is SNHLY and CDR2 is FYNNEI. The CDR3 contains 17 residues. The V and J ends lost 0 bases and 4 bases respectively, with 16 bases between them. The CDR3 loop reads CASSEAPPGNSNQPQHF. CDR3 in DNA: TGTGCCAGCAGTGAAGCACCACCCGGGAACTCAAATCAGCCCCAGCATTTT.

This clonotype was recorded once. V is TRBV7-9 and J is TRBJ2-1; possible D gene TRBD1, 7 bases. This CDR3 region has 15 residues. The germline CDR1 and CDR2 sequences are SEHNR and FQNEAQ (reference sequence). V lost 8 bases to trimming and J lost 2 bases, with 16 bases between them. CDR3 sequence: CASGGGGTPYNEQFF. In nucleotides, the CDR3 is TGTGCCAGCGGAGGGGGCGGGACCCCCTACAATGAGCAGTTCTTC.

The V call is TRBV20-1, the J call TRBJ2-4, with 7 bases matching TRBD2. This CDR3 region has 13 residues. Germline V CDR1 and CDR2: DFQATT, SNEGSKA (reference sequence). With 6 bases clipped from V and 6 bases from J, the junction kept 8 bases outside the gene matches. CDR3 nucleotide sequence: TGCAGTGCCCTACAGCGGGGCGGAAACATTCAGTACTTC. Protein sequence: CSALQRGGNIQYF.

CDR3 nucleotide sequence: TGTGCCAGCAGTTACTCTTGGAGAAGGGAGACCCAGTACTTC. Residues: CASSYSWRRETQYF. This chain uses TRBV6-2 or TRBV6-3 with TRBJ2-5; D call uncertain. Germline CDR1 MNHEY, CDR2 SVGEGT. The CDR3 has 14 residues. The V and J ends lost 0 bases and 5 bases respectively, with 10 bases between them.

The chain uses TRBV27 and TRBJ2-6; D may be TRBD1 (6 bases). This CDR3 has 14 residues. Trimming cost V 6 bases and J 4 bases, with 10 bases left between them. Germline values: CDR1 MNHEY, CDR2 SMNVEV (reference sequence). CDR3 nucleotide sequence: TGTGCCAGCAGAATTGGACAGGGGGCCAACGTCCTGACTTTC. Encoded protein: CASRIGQGANVLTF.

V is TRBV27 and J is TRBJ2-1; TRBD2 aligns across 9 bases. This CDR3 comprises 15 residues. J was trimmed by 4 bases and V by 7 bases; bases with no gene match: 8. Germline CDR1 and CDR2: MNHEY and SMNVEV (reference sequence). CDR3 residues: CASIIERGDYNEQFF. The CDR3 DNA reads TGTGCCAGCATCATAGAGCGGGGGGATTACAATGAGCAGTTCTTC.